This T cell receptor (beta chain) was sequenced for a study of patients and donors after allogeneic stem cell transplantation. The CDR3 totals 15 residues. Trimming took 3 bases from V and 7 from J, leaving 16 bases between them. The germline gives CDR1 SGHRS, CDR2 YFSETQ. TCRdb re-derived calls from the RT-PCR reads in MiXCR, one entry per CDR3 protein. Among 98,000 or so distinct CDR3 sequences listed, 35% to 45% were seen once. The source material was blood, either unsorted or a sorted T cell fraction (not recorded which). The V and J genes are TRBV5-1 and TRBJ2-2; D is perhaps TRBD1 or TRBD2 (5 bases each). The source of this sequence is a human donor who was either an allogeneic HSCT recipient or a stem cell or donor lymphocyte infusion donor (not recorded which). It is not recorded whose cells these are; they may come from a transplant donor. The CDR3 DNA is TGCGCCAGCAGCTCACGACCGGGGCAAGGCGGGGAGCTGTTTTTT. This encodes CASSSRPGQGGELFF.